Reported below is one T cell receptor beta chain. Antigen: not known. The record originates from a study of CD8 T cells in ankylosing spondylitis. Generation of TCR beta libraries employed quantitative 5'-RACE incorporating molecular barcodes. MiXCR was run by TCRdb on the 5' RACE reads, yielding one entry per CDR3 protein. Of over 600,000 distinct CDR3 sequences listed, about 20% are singletons. Germline V lookup: CDR1 SNHLY, CDR2 FYNNEI. The V and J ends lost 6 bases and 5 bases respectively, with 13 bases between them. The CDR3 length is 14 residues. Broader study findings: Apparently characteristic of ankylosing spondylitis blood was a TCR beta motif (about 8 highly homologous variants). Reactive arthritis synovial fluid and blood were previously reported to contain some motif variants. Disease-linked clones were CD8+ and relatively rare in peripheral blood. Matched synovial fluid from ankylosing spondylitis patients was reported to be enriched for disease-linked clones.

The receptor's source is a male donor with ankylosing spondylitis. The chain has TRBV2 and TRBJ2-2; D is unclear. The sequenced sample was blood, either unsorted or a sorted T cell fraction (not recorded which). CDR3 region: CASRPGGWTGELFF. The DNA for the CDR3 is TGTGCCAGCAGACCGGGTGGATGGACCGGGGAGCTGTTTTTT.